This T cell receptor beta chain was found in a study of T cells in Graves' hyperthyroidism and ophthalmopathy. Patients showing uncontrolled infection, other autoimmune disease, pregnancy or lactation were ineligible. Cells are PBMCs isolated from more than 8.5 ml of fresh blood. Researchers took RNA transcripts and amplified the TCR beta CDR3 regions from them. The TCR CDR3 was amplified in a first-round RT-PCR using the HTBI primer set. TCRdb passed the multiplex PCR reads through MiXCR, listing each CDR3 protein once. The sample records 350,000 to 500,000 distinct CDR3 sequences, roughly 15% being singletons. CDR1 is MNHNS, CDR2 SASEGT, per germline. The CDR3 totals 14 residues. V shed 6 bases and J shed 7 bases, with 13 bases lying between them.

The sequence was obtained from a woman between 18 and 29 years old with Graves' hyperthyroidism. The gene calls are TRBV6-1 and TRBJ1-6; no reliable D call. The specimen was blood. In DNA, the CDR3 is TGTGCCAGCAGATTAGGCTTCGGCAATTCACCCCTCCACTTT. Protein product: CASRLGFGNSPLHF.